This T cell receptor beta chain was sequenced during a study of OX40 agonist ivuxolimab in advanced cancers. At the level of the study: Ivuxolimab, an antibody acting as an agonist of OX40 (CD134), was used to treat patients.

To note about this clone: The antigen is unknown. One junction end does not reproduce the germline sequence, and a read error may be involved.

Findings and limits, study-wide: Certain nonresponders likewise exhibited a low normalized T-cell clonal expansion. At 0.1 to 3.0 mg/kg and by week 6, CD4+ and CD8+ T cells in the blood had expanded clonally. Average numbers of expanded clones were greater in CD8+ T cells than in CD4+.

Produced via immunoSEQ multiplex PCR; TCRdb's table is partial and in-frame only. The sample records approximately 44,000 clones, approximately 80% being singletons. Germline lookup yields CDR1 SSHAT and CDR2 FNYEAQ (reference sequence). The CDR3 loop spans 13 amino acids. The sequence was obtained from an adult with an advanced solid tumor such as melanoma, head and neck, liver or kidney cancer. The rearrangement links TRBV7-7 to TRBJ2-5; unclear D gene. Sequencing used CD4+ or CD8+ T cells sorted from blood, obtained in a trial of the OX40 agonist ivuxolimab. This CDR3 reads CASSRTPEGTQYF. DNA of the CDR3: TGTGCTAGCAGCAGGACCCCCGAAGGGACCCAGTACTTC.